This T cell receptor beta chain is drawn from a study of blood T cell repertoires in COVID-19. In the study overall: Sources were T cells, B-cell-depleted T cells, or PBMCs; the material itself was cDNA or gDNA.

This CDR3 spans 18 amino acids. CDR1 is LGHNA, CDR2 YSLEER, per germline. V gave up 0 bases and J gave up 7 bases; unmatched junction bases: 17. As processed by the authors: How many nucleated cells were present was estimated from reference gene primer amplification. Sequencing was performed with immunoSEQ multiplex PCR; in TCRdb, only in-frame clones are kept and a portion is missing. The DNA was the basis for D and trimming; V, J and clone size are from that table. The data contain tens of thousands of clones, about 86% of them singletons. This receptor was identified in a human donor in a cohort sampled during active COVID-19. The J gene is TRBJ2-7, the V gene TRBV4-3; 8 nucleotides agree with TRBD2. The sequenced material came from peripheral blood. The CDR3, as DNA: TGCGCCAGCAGCCAAGATGGGTCAAGAGTAGCGGGACGAATGGAGCAGTACTTC. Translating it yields CASSQDGSRVAGRMEQYF.